This record looks at one T cell receptor (beta chain) sequence and its context. The assay was immunoSEQ multiplex PCR, and TCRdb's table has in-frame clones only and misses some. Of fewer than 40,000 clones in the sample, roughly 89% were seen once. This CDR3 contains 14 residues. The germline CDR1 and CDR2 sequences are MDHEN and SYDVKM. Between the trimmed V and J ends, which lost 6 bases and 5 bases, there was a span of 15 bases. The source of the sample is a study of T cell changes during pregnancy in multiple sclerosis. This clonotype was obtained from a female donor with multiple sclerosis, enrolled in a pregnancy study. The chain couples TRBV28 to TRBJ2-3, with a possible D match to TRBD2 (6 bases). The material was CD8+ T cells from peripheral blood mononuclear cells, obtained in the first trimester of pregnancy. The CDR3: CASSPSVEGDTQYF. As DNA, the CDR3 is TGTGCCAGCAGCCCTAGCGTGGAGGGAGATACGCAGTATTTT.